The entry below gives a single TCR beta chain sequence along with its context. Unique molecular identifiers were built into the TCRbeta library. TCRdb reanalysed the PCR reads using MiXCR and keeps one entry per CDR3 protein. Of some 830,000 distinct CDR3 sequences in the sample, roughly 16% are singletons; the top ten hold about 5%. This record comes from a study of T-cell reconstitution after alpha-beta-depleted transplantation in children. V was clipped by 6 bases and J by 5 bases, with 16 bases between them. This CDR3 contains 13 residues. Germline V gives CDR1 DFQATT, CDR2 SNEGSKA (reference sequence).

The starting material was PBMCs, mostly from graft donor cells, obtained 360 days after TCRalphabeta/CD19-depleted stem cell transplant. This TCR was recovered from a male patient younger than 18 who had a stem cell transplant for acute lymphoblastic leukemia, so the T cells may come from the graft donor. The gene calls are TRBV20-1 and TRBJ2-5; no clear D gene. This CDR3 reads CSAPLLADETQYF. The CDR3 DNA follows: TGCAGTGCCCCCTTATTGGCGGATGAGACCCAGTACTTC.